Listed below are T cell receptor beta chains from one sample, sequenced in a study of OX40 agonist ivuxolimab in advanced cancers. Sequencing used immunoSEQ multiplex PCR; TCRdb keeps in-frame clones, though not all of them. The table shows some 17,000 clones, with roughly 84% occurring only once. Sequencing used CD4+ or CD8+ T cells sorted from blood, obtained in a trial of the OX40 agonist ivuxolimab. The receptor set was obtained from an adult with an advanced solid tumor such as melanoma, head and neck, liver or kidney cancer. Both conserved end residues are part of each CDR3. Fields, in order: CDR3 protein, V gene, J gene.

CDR3aa: CASSAGTGKHEQYF
v_gene: TRBV6-1
j_gene: TRBJ2-7

CDR3aa: CASSIDLGERGTPKTQYF
v_gene: TRBV19
j_gene: TRBJ2-5

CDR3aa: CASRLGTDSREQYF
v_gene: TRBV5-1
j_gene: TRBJ2-7

CDR3aa: CASSAPGDQPQHF
v_gene: TRBV19
j_gene: TRBJ1-5

CDR3aa: CASSQERLAGGGTDTQYF
v_gene: TRBV4-1
j_gene: TRBJ2-3

CDR3aa: CASSHRGQGSGELFF
v_gene: TRBV5-6
j_gene: TRBJ2-2

CDR3aa: CAISENQIGVGYEQYF
v_gene: TRBV6-1
j_gene: TRBJ2-7

CDR3aa: CASSMVETAYGYTF
v_gene: TRBV19
j_gene: TRBJ1-2

CDR3aa: CASILTGGGEAFF
v_gene: TRBV6-1
j_gene: TRBJ1-1

CDR3aa: CASSLRGRVFVYGYTF
v_gene: TRBV28
j_gene: TRBJ1-2

CDR3aa: CASARDRDLNYGYTF
v_gene: TRBV2
j_gene: TRBJ1-2

CDR3aa: CASEEHLQGANSPLHF
v_gene: TRBV7-8
j_gene: TRBJ1-6

CDR3aa: CASSPSTGLGSYNSPLHF
v_gene: TRBV28
j_gene: TRBJ1-6

CDR3aa: CASSVDQAYNEQFF
v_gene: TRBV9
j_gene: TRBJ2-1

CDR3aa: CASSPMAGSTDTQYF
v_gene: TRBV5-4
j_gene: TRBJ2-3